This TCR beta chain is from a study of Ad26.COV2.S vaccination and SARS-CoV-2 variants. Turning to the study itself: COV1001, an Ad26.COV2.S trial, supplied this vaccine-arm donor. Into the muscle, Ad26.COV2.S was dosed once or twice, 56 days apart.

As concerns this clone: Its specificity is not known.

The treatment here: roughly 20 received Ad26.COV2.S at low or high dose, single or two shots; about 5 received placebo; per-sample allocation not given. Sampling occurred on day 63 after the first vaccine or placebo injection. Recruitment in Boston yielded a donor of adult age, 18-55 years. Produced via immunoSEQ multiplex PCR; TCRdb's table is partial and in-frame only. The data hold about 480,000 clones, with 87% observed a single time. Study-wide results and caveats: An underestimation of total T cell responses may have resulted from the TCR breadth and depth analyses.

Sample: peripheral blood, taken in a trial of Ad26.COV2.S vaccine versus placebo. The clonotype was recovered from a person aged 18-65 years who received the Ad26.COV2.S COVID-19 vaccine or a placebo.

CDR3 protein: CASSEAEGGVFEAFF. The CDR3 DNA reads TGTGCCAGCAGTGAGGCTGAGGGCGGAGTGTTTGAAGCTTTCTTT. The rearrangement uses TRBV6-1 and TRBJ1-1; unclear D gene. The CDR3 spans 15 residues. Germline V gene data show CDR1 as MNHNS and CDR2 as SASEGT. V lost 3 bases and J 7 bases, leaving 18 bases between the germline ends.